This T cell receptor (beta chain) originates from a study of T cells after yellow fever vaccination. The authors made TCR cDNA by 5'RACE template switching, adding a universal primer site and UMIs. Using its own MiXCR run on the 5' RACE reads, TCRdb lists one record per CDR3 protein. The sample includes under 550,000 distinct CDR3 sequences, about a fifth of them seen just once. Findings and limits, study-wide: Some clonotypes were seen in both the CD4 and the CD8 compartments. These made up a small share and likely arose from convergent recombination. Booster sampling recovered most clones from primary vaccination (around 96% CD4, approximately 90% CD8).

With V trimmed by 5 bases and J by 7 bases, 10 bases remained unmatched. Germline assignment: CDR1 DFQATT and CDR2 SNEGSKA (reference sequence). The CDR3 covers 15 residues. With regard to this clonotype: Its antigen remains unknown.

This rearrangement joins TRBV20-1 to TRBJ2-5, with 13 bases matching TRBD2. The TCR sequence derives from a man aged 18 to 30 who received the YFV17D yellow fever vaccine. The material was PBMCs, obtained roughly 23 days after the first yellow fever vaccination. The DNA for the CDR3 is TGCAGTGCTGGGACTAGCGGGGACCCGTTGGCGACCCAGTACTTC. Residues: CSAGTSGDPLATQYF.